Listed here is a single T cell receptor (beta chain). Its specificity is not known. This entry belongs to a study of shared clonotypes between healthy human individuals. Study-wide points: Around 5.4% of naive CD4 clonotypes were common to four donors. Deeper or shallower sequencing was expected to change how clonotypes are shared among donors.

Libraries were prepared by immunoSEQ multiplex PCR; TCRdb keeps only in-frame clonotypes and omits some of them. The sample yields 550,000 to 700,000 clones, about 80% seen once. The CDR3 contains 15 residues. V gene TRBV7-5 combines with J gene TRBJ2-5; the table's D gene call, TRBD2, was not cross checked with the DNA. TRBV7-5 represents a pseudogene. Sequencing was performed on memory CD4+ T cells sorted from blood. Subset described: CD45RA-negative fraction. The origin of this receptor is a woman aged 25 to 39 in good health. DNA of the CDR3: TGTGTCAGAAGACCAAGGACTAGCGGGGAGCGGAACCAGTACTTC. Its protein product is CVRRPRTSGERNQYF.